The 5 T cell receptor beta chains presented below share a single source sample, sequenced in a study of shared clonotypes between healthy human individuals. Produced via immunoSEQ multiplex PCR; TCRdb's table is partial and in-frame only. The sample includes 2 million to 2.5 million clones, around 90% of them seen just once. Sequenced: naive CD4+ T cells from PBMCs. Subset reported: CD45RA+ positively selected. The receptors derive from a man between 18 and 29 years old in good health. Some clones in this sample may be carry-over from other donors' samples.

Written as DNA, the CDR3 is TGCGCCAGCAGCTTGGCCGACACTTTCTACGAGCAGTACTTC. Residues: CASSLADTFYEQYF. The rearrangement joins TRBV5-1 to TRBJ2-7; D is ambiguous. The CDR3 runs 14 residues. The V gene lost 0 bases and the J gene lost 3 bases, with 10 bases spanning the gap. Germline lookup yields CDR1 SGHRS and CDR2 YFSETQ.

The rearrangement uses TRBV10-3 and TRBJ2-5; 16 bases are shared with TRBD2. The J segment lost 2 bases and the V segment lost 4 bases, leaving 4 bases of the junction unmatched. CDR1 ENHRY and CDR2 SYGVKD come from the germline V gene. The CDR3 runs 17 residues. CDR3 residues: CAISGGLAGGWQETQYF. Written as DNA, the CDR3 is TGTGCCATCAGTGGGGGACTAGCGGGAGGGTGGCAAGAGACCCAGTACTTC.

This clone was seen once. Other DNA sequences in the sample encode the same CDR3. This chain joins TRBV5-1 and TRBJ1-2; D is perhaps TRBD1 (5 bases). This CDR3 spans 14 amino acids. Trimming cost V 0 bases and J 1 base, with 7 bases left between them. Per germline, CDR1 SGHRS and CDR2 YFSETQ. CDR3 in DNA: TGCGCCAGCAGCTTGGAGACAGTTAACTATGGCTACACCTTC. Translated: CASSLETVNYGYTF.

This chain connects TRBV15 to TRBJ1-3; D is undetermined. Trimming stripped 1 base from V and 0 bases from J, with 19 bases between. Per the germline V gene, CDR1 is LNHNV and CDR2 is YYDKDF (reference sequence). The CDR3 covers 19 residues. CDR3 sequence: CATSRGFRRRIYSGNTIYF. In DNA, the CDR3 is TGTGCCACCAGCAGAGGTTTCCGCAGACGAATTTACTCTGGAAACACCATATATTTT.

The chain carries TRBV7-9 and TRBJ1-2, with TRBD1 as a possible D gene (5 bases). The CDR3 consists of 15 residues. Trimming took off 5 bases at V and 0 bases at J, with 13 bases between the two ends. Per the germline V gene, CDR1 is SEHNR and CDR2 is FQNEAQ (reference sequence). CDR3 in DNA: TGTGCCAGCAGCGTCGACAGAGTAACTAACTATGGCTACACCTTC. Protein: CASSVDRVTNYGYTF.